This T cell receptor beta chain came from a study of glioma-infiltrating T cells. Study-level findings and limits: Very few CDR3 sequences were shared between tissue and blood. Non-neoplastic patients had below-expected tissue-blood divergence, while all gliomas exceeded expectation.

As regards this clonotype: Its specificity is not known.

CDR3 length equals 12 residues. Germline V CDR1 and CDR2: MNHNS, SASEGT. J was trimmed by 5 bases and V by 6 bases; bases with no gene match: 4. The iRepertoire nested amplicon-rescue multiplex PCR amplified TCR alpha and beta CDR3s from RNA. One-step reverse transcription and amplification started from approximately 100-400 ng of tissue mRNA or PBMC total RNA. TCRdb itself ran the multiplex PCR reads through MiXCR, one entry per CDR3 protein. The table includes under 20,000 distinct CDR3 sequences, nearly 60% detected once. The chain uses TRBV6-1 and TRBJ2-7, with TRBD1 identical over 7 bases. What was sequenced was glioma tissue, nonneoplastic brain tissue, or PBMCs (not recorded which). This TCR came from a human donor with low-grade glioma or glioblastoma, undergoing nonglioma brain surgery, or in good health (not recorded which). CDR3 sequence (DNA): TGTGCCAGCAGCAACAGGGGCCACGAGCAGTACTTC. Its protein product is CASSNRGHEQYF.